The T cell receptor beta chain described here comes from a study of OX40 agonist ivuxolimab in advanced cancers. Across the whole study: Patients received ivuxolimab, an agonistic anti-OX40 (CD134) antibody. Mean age approximately 59 years, range about 23 to 85; just over 80% male.

Assay used: immunoSEQ multiplex PCR; TCRdb lists only in-frame clones, some missing. The sample comprises around 69,000 clones, 65% to 90% of which are singletons, and about 3% rests with the top ten. Patients were ineligible given autoimmune disease history or systemic immunosuppression. Study outcomes and limitations: CD4+ and CD8+ blood T cells expanded clonally by week 6 at 0.1 to 3.0 mg/kg.

This clone was detected ten times or more. Its target is not known. CDR1 KGHSH and CDR2 LQKENI come from the germline V gene. With 4 bases removed from V and 4 bases from J, the gap between germline ends came to 7 bases. The length of the CDR3 is 12 residues. The chain is built from TRBV18 and TRBJ1-1; tentative D call: TRBD1 (5 bases). The clonotype was recovered from an adult with an advanced solid tumor such as melanoma, head and neck, liver or kidney cancer. The input for sequencing was CD4+ or CD8+ T cells sorted from blood, taken in a trial of the OX40 agonist ivuxolimab. The CDR3 region is CASSQGSTEAFF. The CDR3 region has the DNA TGTGCCAGCTCACAGGGGAGCACTGAAGCTTTCTTT.